This TCR beta chain emerged from a study of CD8 T cells in ankylosing spondylitis. General study results and limits: From matched ankylosing spondylitis synovial fluid, disease-linked clones were reportedly recovered at significantly enriched levels. The study identified a TCR beta motif of several highly homologous variants that appeared characteristic of ankylosing spondylitis blood. Disease-linked clones displayed a CD8+ phenotype and appeared relatively rarely in peripheral blood.

As the method for making TCR beta libraries, quantitative 5'-RACE with molecular barcodes was used. Using its own MiXCR run on the 5' RACE reads, TCRdb lists one record per CDR3 protein. Of fewer than 500,000 distinct CDR3 sequences listed, about 20% were seen once; the top ten hold less than 20%. This clonotype appeared a few times. The target antigen is unknown. The TCR sequence derives from a male donor with ankylosing spondylitis. The sample taken for sequencing was blood, either unsorted or a sorted T cell fraction (not recorded which).

CDR3 loop: CASSQVFAGDTDTQYF. The CDR3 bases are TGTGCCAGCAGCCAAGTTTTTGCGGGAGACACAGATACGCAGTATTTT. This rearrangement joins TRBV3-1 to TRBJ2-3; 7 nucleotides match TRBD2. V lost 1 base to trimming and J lost 2 bases; unmatched junction nucleotides: 6. The germline V gene encodes CDR1 LGHDT and CDR2 YNNKEL (reference sequence). The CDR3 is made up of 16 amino acids.